The 2 T cell receptor beta chains listed next were all sequenced from one sample in a study of blood T cell repertoires in COVID-19. Only in-frame clones appear in the TCRdb table, and some are missing; sequencing was by immunoSEQ multiplex PCR. The data hold more than 45,000 clones, with 80% to 90% observed a single time. The sequenced sample consisted of peripheral blood. The receptors come from a woman aged 55-75 years with COVID-19, enrolled during active disease.

CDR3 bases: TGTGCCAGCAGTGACAGGGTGAGCAATCAGCCCCAGCATTTT. It is translated as CASSDRVSNQPQHF. J is TRBJ1-5 and V is TRBV27; 7 bases align to TRBD1. The J segment lost 1 base and the V segment lost 5 bases, leaving 2 bases of the junction unmatched. Germline CDR1 and CDR2: MNHEY and SMNVEV (reference sequence). The CDR3 loop spans 14 amino acids.

This clone has a single count. J is TRBJ2-7 and V is TRBV2; D possibly corresponds to TRBD1 (5 bases). Trimming removed 10 bases at V and 2 bases at J, with 21 bases between. This CDR3 region has 15 residues. The germline CDR1 and CDR2 sequences are SNHLY and FYNNEI. DNA of the CDR3: TGTGCCACCCAAAAGGATGTGGGGCAAACCTACGAGCAGTACTTC. Translating gives CATQKDVGQTYEQYF. Supplemented by reference TRBV2 and TRBJ2-7, the full variable domain reads EPEVTQTPSHQVTQMGQEVILRCVPISNHLYFYWYRQILGQKVEFLVSFYNNEISEKSEIFDDQFSVERPDGSNFTLKIRSTKLEDSAMYFCATQKDVGQTYEQYFGPGTRLTVT.